The 21 T cell receptor beta chains in this list originate from one sample, sequenced in a study of shared clonotypes between healthy human individuals (dated by TCRdb to 2018 to 2021). Receptor amplification or capture employed the immunoSEQ multiplex PCR assay. What TCRdb holds here is the immuneACCESS table cut down to in-frame rearrangements. Part of the clones is not present; checked against another copy, under half of the missing clones reflect an unresolved V gene, and the others are unexplained. The sample profile shows about 1.5 million clones; approximately 98% of them were found once. The ten largest clonotypes hold about 0.45% of the sample. Sequencing used naive CD4+ T cells sorted from blood. This specimen's cell subset or site label, per the study, means: CD45RA+ positively selected. These receptors all stem from a man aged 25 to 45 in good health.

This chain's CDR3 is CASSFRHLTGASQETQYF. The DNA for the CDR3 is TGTGCCAGCAGCTTCCGTCATTTAACGGGAGCGAGTCAAGAGACCCAGTACTTC. The chain combines TRBV5-4 with TRBJ2-5; TRBD2 is a possible D gene (6 bases). CDR3 length: 18 residues. Trimming removed 2 bases at V and 2 bases at J, with 22 bases between. CDR1 SGHNT and CDR2 YYREEE come from the germline V gene (reference sequence).

The CDR3 DNA follows: TGTGCCAGCAGTCCGAATTTCCGGGGGCGATACAATGAGCAGTTCTTC. Translation gives CASSPNFRGRYNEQFF. The rearrangement uses TRBV27 and TRBJ2-1, with D perhaps being TRBD1 or TRBD2 (6 bases each). Trimming cost V 5 bases and J 4 bases, with 18 bases left between them. The germline V gene encodes CDR1 MNHEY and CDR2 SMNVEV (reference sequence). CDR3 length: 16 amino acids.

The chain recombines TRBV5-8 with TRBJ2-1; D is unclear. V was pared by 6 bases and J by 3 bases, with 10 bases between. The CDR3 has 13 amino acids. CDR1 and CDR2 from the germline V gene are SGHTS and YDEGEE. The CDR3 loop reads CASTSDGYNEQFF. DNA for the CDR3: TGTGCCAGCACCTCGGACGGCTACAATGAGCAGTTCTTC.

This chain joins TRBV5-1 and TRBJ1-3; D remains unclear. Trimming cost V 2 bases and J 1 base, with 7 bases left between them. Germline CDR1 and CDR2: SGHRS and YFSETQ. The CDR3 extends over 14 amino acids. The CDR3 spells CASSFEGSGNTIYF. CDR3 coding DNA: TGCGCCAGCAGCTTCGAGGGATCTGGAAACACCATATATTTT. Combining the CDR3 with reference TRBV5-1 and TRBJ1-3 gives the whole variable domain KAGVTQTPRYLIKTRGQQVTLSCSPISGHRSVSWYQQTPGQGLQFLFEYFSETQRNKGNFPGRFSGRQFSNSRSEMNVSTLELGDSALYLCASSFEGSGNTIYFGEGSWLTVV.

This chain links TRBV28 with TRBJ2-5, with 9 bases fitting TRBD2. J lost 2 bases, V lost 4 bases, and 5 bases had no gene match. Germline CDR1 MDHEN, CDR2 SYDVKM. The CDR3 has 15 residues. The CDR3 spells CASSSIAGVQETQYF. The CDR3 bases are TGTGCCAGCAGTTCTATAGCGGGAGTTCAAGAGACCCAGTACTTC.

This chain joins TRBV2 and TRBJ1-5, with 8 bases lining up with TRBD1. The CDR3 spans 17 residues. Germline CDR1 reads SNHLY; CDR2 reads FYNNEI. The V segment lost 7 bases and the J segment 4 bases; nucleotides outside the gene matches: 15. CDR3 amino acids: CASTPLKGQGLNQPQHF. CDR3 nucleotide sequence: TGTGCCAGCACCCCTCTAAAAGGACAGGGCCTTAATCAGCCCCAGCATTTT.

The chain is built from TRBV18 and TRBJ1-2; the match to TRBD1 covers 7 bases. The CDR3 is 15 residues long. Unmatched junction bases numbered 7, after V lost 4 bases and J lost 2 bases. Germline V gene lookup returns CDR1 KGHSH and CDR2 LQKENI. In DNA, the CDR3 is TGTGCCAGCTCACTCTCAGGGGGTGCGAACTATGGCTACACCTTC. It yields the protein CASSLSGGANYGYTF.

Remarks on this clone: One end of the junction does not line up with germline, which may come from a read error. The V gene is TRBV5-1, the J gene TRBJ2-3, with TRBD2 matching over 9 bases. The CDR3 loop spans 14 amino acids. The germline CDR1 and CDR2 sequences are SGHRS and YFSETQ. In DNA form, the CDR3 reads TGCGCCAGCAGCTTGTCGACTAGCGGTCCGGCATCGTCATTT. This gives the protein CASSLSTSGPASSF.

This clone was observed once. This chain joins TRBV5-8 and TRBJ2-3; 9 positions agree with TRBD2. Germline lookup yields CDR1 SGHTS and CDR2 YDEGEE. The CDR3 consists of 16 residues. V was clipped by 0 bases and J by 5 bases; unmatched bases: 7. The CDR3 DNA follows: TGTGCCAGCAGCTTGGGTAGCGGGAGAGTGGTAGATACGCAGTATTTT. Its translation is CASSLGSGRVVDTQYF.

This clone has just one count. Different DNA sequences within this sample yield the same CDR3. The genes are TRBV25-1 and TRBJ2-3, with D hard to call. The germline V gene has CDR1 MGHDK and CDR2 SYGVNS. The CDR3 contains 13 residues. Trimming pared 0 bases from V and 3 bases from J, leaving 4 bases between. This CDR3 reads CASSEYSTDTQYF. The CDR3 bases are TGTGCCAGCAGTGAATATAGTACAGATACGCAGTATTTT. The full variable domain, in which reference TRBV25-1 and TRBJ2-3 provide the parts outside the CDR3, is EADIYQTPRYLVIGTGKKITLECSQTMGHDKMYWYQQDPGMELHLIHYSYGVNSTEKGDLSSESTVSRIRTEHFPLTLESARPSHTSQYLCASSEYSTDTQYFGPGTRLTVL.

The rearrangement joins TRBV28 to TRBJ2-3; D gene unclear. The CDR3 consists of 13 residues. Trimming shortened V by 5 bases and J by 6 bases, and 12 bases separated the two germline ends. Germline loops: CDR1 MDHEN, CDR2 SYDVKM. The CDR3 region is CASSPPFRDTQYF. DNA of the CDR3: TGTGCCAGCAGTCCCCCATTTCGGGATACGCAGTATTTT.

The chain carries TRBV5-6 and TRBJ2-3, with D unresolved. Trimming took off 1 base at V and 4 bases at J, with 10 bases between the two ends. Germline assignment: CDR1 SGHDT and CDR2 YYEEEE. The CDR3 is 14 residues long. The CDR3 nucleotides are TGTGCCAGCAGCTTGTCACAGCTTCCAGATACGCAGTATTTT. Residues: CASSLSQLPDTQYF.

The chain couples TRBV7-9 to TRBJ2-2; D unclear. Trimming removed 1 base from V and 0 bases from J, with 15 bases in between. The CDR3 contains 18 residues. Per germline, CDR1 SEHNR and CDR2 FQNEAQ (reference sequence). CDR3 residues: CASSLGAGDYANTGELFF. The CDR3 nucleotides read TGTGCCAGCAGCTTAGGGGCAGGCGATTACGCGAACACCGGGGAGCTGTTTTTT.

This clone has a single count. The chain has TRBV19 and TRBJ2-1; D uncertain. V lost 4 bases, J lost 3 bases, and 16 bases lay in between. Germline loops: CDR1 LNHDA, CDR2 SQIVND (reference sequence). This CDR3 region has 16 residues. The CDR3 spells CASSTRAGRGYNEQFF. CDR3 DNA sequence: TGTGCCAGTAGTACCCGGGCCGGGCGAGGCTACAATGAGCAGTTCTTC.

Of note for this clone: The junction and the germline gene differ at one end; a read error may be behind it. The chain combines TRBV7-7 with TRBJ2-1; D assignment may be TRBD1 or TRBD2 (5 bases each). The CDR3 has 14 amino acids. Looked up from germline, CDR1 is SSHAT and CDR2 is FNYEAQ (reference sequence). CDR3 in DNA: TGTGCTAGCAGCCGGGACCCGACAATCTATGAGCAGTTCTTC. Amino acid sequence: CASSRDPTIYEQFF.

This clone was seen a single time. The chain uses TRBV5-4 and TRBJ2-1; perhaps TRBD2 as D (6 bases). V was shortened by 4 bases and J by 7 bases, with 18 bases between the two germline ends. The CDR3 has 15 residues. Germline V gene lookup returns CDR1 SGHNT and CDR2 YYREEE (reference sequence). CDR3 sequence (DNA): TGTGCCAGCAGCGCGGAGGGACCGGGACGGAATGAGCAGTTCTTC. This sequence encodes CASSAEGPGRNEQFF.

CDR3 in amino acids: CAIGGSAEETQYF. The CDR3 DNA sequence: TGTGCCATCGGGGGTTCGGCAGAAGAGACCCAGTACTTC. This rearrangement joins TRBV10-3 to TRBJ2-5; D is tentatively TRBD1 or TRBD2 (5 bases each). Germline V lookup: CDR1 ENHRY, CDR2 SYGVKD. CDR3 length: 13 amino acids. V gave up 8 bases and J gave up 3 bases, with 13 bases separating them.

The rearrangement uses TRBV5-1 and TRBJ1-5; perhaps TRBD1 as D (6 bases). Trimming took 4 bases from V and 6 from J, leaving 20 bases between them. Germline V gene data show CDR1 as SGHRS and CDR2 as YFSETQ. The CDR3 has 16 residues. For the CDR3, the DNA is TGCGCCAGCAGCCCGGGGGGGGGCGCAGAGATTCAGCCCCAGCATTTT. Protein product: CASSPGGGAEIQPQHF.

This rearrangement joins TRBV9 to TRBJ1-4; maybe TRBD1 (5 bases). Trimming took off 4 bases at V and 3 bases at J, with 16 bases between the two ends. CDR3 length equals 16 residues. Germline CDR1 is SGDLS and CDR2 is YYNGEE. CDR3 sequence: CASSPRVRGSNEKLFF. DNA of the CDR3: TGTGCCAGCAGCCCTAGGGTGAGGGGCTCTAATGAAAAACTGTTTTTT. Full variable domain (rest looked up from reference TRBV9 and TRBJ1-4): DSGVTQTPKHLITATGQRVTLRCSPRSGDLSVYWYQQSLDQGLQFLIQYYNGEERAKGNILERFSAQQFPDLHSELNLSSLELGDSALYFCASSPRVRGSNEKLFFGSGTQLSVL.

This chain links TRBV7-2 with TRBJ2-1, with D possibly matching TRBD1 (5 bases). In germline, CDR1 is SGHTA, CDR2 FQGNSA. This CDR3 region has 16 residues. V was pared by 1 base and J by 3 bases, with 13 bases between. The CDR3 loop reads CASSLVAGIIYNEQFF. The CDR3 DNA reads TGTGCCAGCAGCTTAGTGGCAGGGATCATCTACAATGAGCAGTTCTTC.

V usage is TRBV29-1 and J usage is TRBJ1-2; TRBD1 matches at 10 bases. J gave up 4 bases and V 4 bases, and 18 bases lay outside the gene matches. Germline loops: CDR1 SQVTM, CDR2 ANQGSEA. The CDR3 extends over 18 amino acids. This CDR3 reads CSVGFGTGATVNGYGYTF. For the CDR3, the DNA is TGCAGCGTTGGGTTTGGGACAGGGGCTACCGTCAACGGCTATGGCTACACCTTC.